These 10 T cell receptor beta chains were all obtained from the same sample, sequenced in a study of cytomegalovirus exposure and HLA in healthy donors. Primers for the PCR totalled 60 Vbeta and 13 Jbeta. Clones were sequenced by immunoSEQ multiplex PCR, and TCRdb holds only the in-frame ones, with some missing. The table shows roughly 63,000 clones, with roughly 80% occurring only once. Input material: PBMCs. The receptors originated from a woman aged 40-49 years in good health and CMV-seropositive.

The chain employs TRBV19 and TRBJ1-5; maybe TRBD1 (6 bases). V was trimmed by 7 bases and J by 0 bases, leaving 19 bases between them. The length of the CDR3 is 17 residues. Germline V lookup: CDR1 LNHDA, CDR2 SQIVND (reference sequence). CDR3 coding DNA: TGTGCCAGTACTTCCCCCAGTAGGGGGATTAGCAATCAGCCCCAGCATTTT. This codes for CASTSPSRGISNQPQHF.

The gene calls are TRBV19 and TRBJ1-3, with 7 bases identical to TRBD1. Germline trimming cut 4 bases from V and 2 bases from J; bases unmatched to any gene: 5. The CDR3 is 15 residues long. The germline V gene has CDR1 LNHDA and CDR2 SQIVND (reference sequence). The CDR3 sequence is CASSRPTGAGNTIYF. The CDR3 DNA reads TGTGCCAGTAGTAGACCCACAGGGGCTGGAAACACCATATATTTT. Supplemented by reference TRBV19 and TRBJ1-3, the full variable domain reads DGGITQSPKYLFRKEGQNVTLSCEQNLNHDAMYWYRQDPGQGLRLIYYSQIVNDFQKGDIAEGYSVSREKKESFPLTVTSAQKNPTAFYLCASSRPTGAGNTIYFGEGSWLTVV.

The rearrangement links TRBV7-6 to TRBJ2-1; weak D call: TRBD1 (5 bases). Per germline, CDR1 SGHVS and CDR2 FNYEAQ. V was shortened by 2 bases and J by 5 bases, with 16 bases between the two germline ends. This CDR3 spans 16 amino acids. The CDR3 spells CASSLLSQGPNNEQFF. CDR3 DNA: TGTGCCAGCAGCTTATTGTCGCAGGGTCCGAACAATGAGCAGTTCTTC.

The chain employs TRBV12-5 and TRBJ1-5; D perhaps matches TRBD1 (5 bases). CDR3 length equals 13 residues. Trimming removed 6 bases at V and 3 bases at J, with 9 bases between. The germline V gene encodes CDR1 LGHNT and CDR2 FRNRAP. Here the CDR3 DNA reads TGTGCTAGTGGCAGGGAAGACAATCAGCCCCAGCATTTT. Translation: CASGREDNQPQHF.

This clone was seen only once. The V gene is TRBV19, the J gene TRBJ2-3; D ambiguous. Per the germline V gene, CDR1 is LNHDA and CDR2 is SQIVND (reference sequence). This CDR3 region has 13 residues. Trimming left V 5 bases short and J 1 base short, with 7 bases between. The CDR3 DNA follows: TGTGCCAGTAGTCCACGAGGCACAGATACGCAGTATTTT. Amino acids: CASSPRGTDTQYF.

This chain uses TRBV9 with TRBJ2-7; 7 nucleotides align to TRBD1. Losses at the gene ends were 4 bases for V and 4 bases for J; bases not matched to a gene: 5. Germline V gene sequence: CDR1 SGDLS, CDR2 YYNGEE. The CDR3 totals 13 residues. CDR3 DNA: TGTGCCAGCAGCTCGGGACAGCTATACGAGCAGTACTTC. The encoded protein is CASSSGQLYEQYF.

The J gene is TRBJ2-1, the V gene TRBV7-3; TRBD1 matches at 7 bases. Germline loops: CDR1 SGHTA, CDR2 FQGTGA. The CDR3 is 15 amino acids. V dropped 5 bases and J dropped 2; count of bases not matched to a gene: 6. In DNA form, the CDR3 reads TGTGCCAGCAGCCCATTGAGGGGGCCCTACAATGAGCAGTTCTTC. Its protein is CASSPLRGPYNEQFF.

J is TRBJ1-4 and V is TRBV7-9; TRBD1 aligns across 8 bases. V trimming: 7 bases; J trimming: 7 bases; junction bases outside the gene matches: 8. The germline V gene encodes CDR1 SEHNR and CDR2 FQNEAQ (reference sequence). This CDR3 is 14 amino acids long. This chain's CDR3 is CASTHDRGGEKLFF. CDR3 coding DNA: TGTGCCAGCACCCATGACAGGGGTGGTGAAAAACTGTTTTTT.

The chain is built from TRBV12-2 and TRBJ1-2; the tabulated D call, TRBD1, remains unverified against the DNA. TRBV12-2 is flagged as a pseudogene. There are 17 residues in the CDR3. The CDR3 nucleotides read TGTGCAAGTCGCGTCAGGGGGGTAACAGGGCAGAGCTATGGCTACACCTTC. As protein: CASRVRGVTGQSYGYTF.

The chain combines TRBV6-5 with TRBJ2-2, with TRBD2 identical over 10 bases. This CDR3 has 14 amino acids. Germline trimming cut 8 bases from V and 6 bases from J; bases unmatched to any gene: 6. Looked up from germline, CDR1 is MNHEY and CDR2 is SVGAGI. The CDR3 protein is CASATSGEAGELFF. The DNA of the CDR3 is TGTGCCAGCGCCACTAGCGGGGAAGCCGGGGAGCTGTTTTTT.